These T cell receptor beta chains were read from a single sample in a study of T cells in Graves' hyperthyroidism and ophthalmopathy. TCRdb redid the calling of the multiplex PCR reads with MiXCR, one entry per CDR3 protein. The table shows some 570,000 distinct CDR3 sequences, with 17% occurring only once. Sequencing was done on a sample of blood. Every receptor here comes from a woman under 30 with Graves' ophthalmopathy. CDR3s include the opening cysteine and the closing phenylalanine or tryptophan. D genes are given only for firm matches. The size of a clone is reported for some rows only, either as once, few or many, or as a class for expanded clones.

TRBJ2-5	many	TRBD2	TRBV7-9	TGTGCCAGCAGCTTAGTACTAGCGGACCAAGAGACCCAGTACTTC	CASSLVLADQETQYF
TRBJ2-5	NA	NA	TRBV12-3/TRBV12-4	TGTGCCAGCAGTTTACCCGGTGGGGCTATGAACTTC	CASSLPGGAMNF
TRBJ2-5	few	NA	TRBV7-9	TGTGCCAGCAGCTTAGCGGGGAACAGGGCAGAGACCCAGTACTTC	CASSLAGNRAETQYF
TRBJ2-1	NA	TRBD2	TRBV7-2	TGTGCCACCACCGGGCTAGCGGGGGTCAATGAGCAGTTCTTC	CATTGLAGVNEQFF
TRBJ2-5	many	NA	TRBV6-2/TRBV6-3	TGTGCCAGCAGTTCCCGCCAAGAGACCCAGTACTTC	CASSSRQETQYF
TRBJ2-3	NA	NA	TRBV6-5	TGTGCCAGCAGTTACGAAGGGTATGACACAGATACGCAGTATTTT	CASSYEGYDTDTQYF
TRBJ1-1	NA	NA	TRBV19	TGTGCCAGTAGTATAGATCCGGTCGCGCGGGGCACTGAAGCTTTCTTT	CASSIDPVARGTEAFF
TRBJ2-5	many	NA	TRBV7-3	TGTGCCAGCAGCCGAGGTCTAGGGGTACAAGAGACCCAGTACTTC	CASSRGLGVQETQYF
TRBJ2-3	NA	NA	TRBV3-1	TGTGCCAGCAGCCAAGATCCGATGAGGACGCAGTATTTT	CASSQDPMRTQYF
TRBJ2-7	many	TRBD1	TRBV9	TGTGCCAGCAGCGCTGGACAGGGTACGAACGAGCAGTACTTC	CASSAGQGTNEQYF
TRBJ1-2	NA	TRBD1	TRBV20-1	TGCAGTGCTAGTTTACAGGGGGCAGGTGGCTACACCTTC	CSASLQGAGGYTF
TRBJ1-2	few	NA	TRBV10-3	TGTGCCATCAGTGAGTCGGCTTTTGGCTACACCTTC	CAISESAFGYTF
TRBJ2-7	many	NA	TRBV3-1	TGTGCCAGCAGCCAAGATTCGGGGTCCTACGAGCAGTACTTC	CASSQDSGSYEQYF
TRBJ2-1	many	NA	TRBV2	TGTGCCAGCAGTCAGGACCTCGAGGGGAATGAGCAGTTCTTC	CASSQDLEGNEQFF
TRBJ2-2	NA	TRBD1	TRBV10-3	TGTGCCATCAGTGATAAGGGACAGGGGTACGGGGAGCTGTTTTTT	CAISDKGQGYGELFF
TRBJ1-2	few	NA	TRBV9	TGTGCCAGCAGCGTAGATCCGATATCAAACTATGGCTACACCTTC	CASSVDPISNYGYTF
TRBJ2-2	many	TRBD1	TRBV11-3	TGTGCCAGCAGCTTAGAGGGAACAGGGGTCGCCGGGGAGCTGTTTTTT	CASSLEGTGVAGELFF
TRBJ1-2	NA	TRBD1	TRBV9	TGTGCCAGCAGCGCCGTTGGACAGGCCGGCTATGGCTACACCTTC	CASSAVGQAGYGYTF
TRBJ2-7	many	TRBD1	TRBV27	TGTGCCAGCAGTTCAAGACAGGGTACGCTCTACGAGCAGTACTTC	CASSSRQGTLYEQYF
TRBJ1-3	NA	NA	TRBV7-4	TGTGCCAGCAGCGAAGGGGTCTGGCAGGCGCCCTTCTCTGGAAACACCATATATTTT	CASSEGVWQAPFSGNTIYF
TRBJ1-1	NA	NA	TRBV7-9	TGCTACGTCGGGTCTGAAGCTTTCTTT	CYVGSEAFF
TRBJ1-3	many	TRBD1	TRBV2	TGTGCCAGCAGTGAGCGGTTGACAGGGGGAAACACCATATATTTT	CASSERLTGGNTIYF
TRBJ1-2	NA	NA	TRBV19	TGTGCCAGTAGTACCTATAACTATGGCTACACCTTC	CASSTYNYGYTF
TRBJ1-1	NA	NA	TRBV10-2	TGCGCCAGCAGTGTCGGAGGAACGGACACTGAAGCTTTCTTT	CASSVGGTDTEAFF
TRBJ1-1	many	NA	TRBV29-1	TGCAGCGTTGAAAGGACTGAAGCTTTCTTT	CSVERTEAFF
TRBJ2-7	many	NA	TRBV3-1	TGTGCCAGCAGCAGCCTTACCTACGAGCAGTACTTC	CASSSLTYEQYF
TRBJ2-1	NA	TRBD1	TRBV9	TGTGCCAGCAGCGTGACAGGGACAGGGAATGAGCAGTTCTTC	CASSVTGTGNEQFF
TRBJ2-2	NA	NA	TRBV29-1	TGCAGCGTTGAAGCTCCCAGGGGAGGAGGGGAGCTGTTTTTT	CSVEAPRGGGELFF
TRBJ1-2	NA	NA	TRBV19	TGTGCCAGTAGTGGGGCACTCGGCCGGGGAATTAACTATGGCTACACCTTC	CASSGALGRGINYGYTF
TRBJ2-3	many	NA	TRBV7-2	TGTGCCAGCAGCTTAAGTCGGACAGCCACAGATACGCAGTATTTT	CASSLSRTATDTQYF
TRBJ1-1	many	NA	TRBV4-2	TGTGCCAGCAGCCAACCCGGATCCACTGAAGCTTTCTTT	CASSQPGSTEAFF
TRBJ2-1	many	TRBD2	TRBV7-8	TGTGCCAGCAGCTTAGAAACTAGCGGGAAGAATGAGCAGTTCTTC	CASSLETSGKNEQFF
TRBJ1-5	many	NA	TRBV30	TGTGCCTGGAGCCCCCCCCAAGAACGCCAGCCCCAGCATTTT	CAWSPPQERQPQHF
TRBJ1-4	NA	TRBD1	TRBV20-1	TGCAGTGCTGACAATGAACAGGGGAGGTCTAATGAAAAACTGTTTTTT	CSADNEQGRSNEKLFF
TRBJ2-1	many	TRBD2	TRBV28	TGTGCCAGCAGCCCCAGGACTAGCGGGAGGGCCTACAATGAGCAGTTCTTC	CASSPRTSGRAYNEQFF
TRBJ2-2	many	NA	TRBV9	TGTGCCAGCAGCGTGAAGGCCACCGGGGAGCTGTTTTTT	CASSVKATGELFF
TRBJ2-4	NA	NA	TRBV19	TGTGCCAGTAGTTATCAGGGGGGACTAGCCAAAAACATTCAGTACTTC	CASSYQGGLAKNIQYF
TRBJ2-2	few	NA	TRBV27	TGTGCCAGCAGTTTATCGACACCACACCCCGGGGAGCTGTTTTTT	CASSLSTPHPGELFF
TRBJ2-7	many	TRBD2	TRBV28	TGTGCCAGCACTAGCGGTCCCTACGAGCAGTACTTC	CASTSGPYEQYF
TRBJ2-2	few	NA	TRBV10-3	TGTGCCATCAGTCCCCGGAACACCGGGGAGCTGTTTTTT	CAISPRNTGELFF
TRBJ2-1	NA	TRBD1	TRBV12-3/TRBV12-4	TGTGCCAGCAGTTCCCTCGACAGGGGTGGTAGTGAGCAGTTCTTC	CASSSLDRGGSEQFF
TRBJ2-7	many	NA	TRBV2	TGTGCCAGCAGTGACCCCAGGGCGATCTACGAGCAGTACTTC	CASSDPRAIYEQYF
TRBJ1-2	many	NA	TRBV3-1	TGTGCCAGCAGCCAATCTTCGCCCTCCTATGGCTACACCTTC	CASSQSSPSYGYTF
TRBJ2-1	few	NA	TRBV4-1	TGCGCCAGCAGCCAACTACCCGATGAGCAGTTCTTC	CASSQLPDEQFF
TRBJ1-5	NA	TRBD1	TRBV10-3	TGTGCCATCGGTGATCAGGGGGCATCTCAGCCCCAGCATTTT	CAIGDQGASQPQHF
TRBJ2-2	NA	TRBD2	TRBV10-3	TGTGCCACCTCGGGACTAGCTGTAGGCACCGGGGAGCTGTTTTTT	CATSGLAVGTGELFF